The sequence of this TCR beta chain was determined in a study of blood T cell repertoires in COVID-19. About the study: COVID-19 samples from acute and convalescent phases originated in the United States, Italy and Spain.

Individuals aged about 18 to 100 years were recruited from 24 US areas. This clone was seen once. Trimming at V came to 4 bases and at J to 2 bases, leaving 10 bases not matched to a gene. The CDR3 contains 17 residues. Germline CDR1 and CDR2: SGDLS and YYNGEE. Under the authors' procedure: Reference gene primer amplification gave estimated nucleated cell counts. TCRdb's table, derived via immunoSEQ multiplex PCR, lists solely in-frame clones and lacks some. The V and J calls and clone size are taken from that table; D and trimming were inferred from the DNA. This sample has about 220,000 clones, with over 65% found just once.

The sequence came from a woman in her sixties or seventies who had recovered from COVID-19. This sequence joins TRBV9 and TRBJ2-3; 10 positions match TRBD2. Material: PBMCs or T cells enriched from blood (not recorded which). Here the CDR3 DNA reads TGTGCCAGCAGCTCCCACTCGGGACTAGCGATCACAGATACGCAGTATTTT. This gives the protein CASSSHSGLAITDTQYF.